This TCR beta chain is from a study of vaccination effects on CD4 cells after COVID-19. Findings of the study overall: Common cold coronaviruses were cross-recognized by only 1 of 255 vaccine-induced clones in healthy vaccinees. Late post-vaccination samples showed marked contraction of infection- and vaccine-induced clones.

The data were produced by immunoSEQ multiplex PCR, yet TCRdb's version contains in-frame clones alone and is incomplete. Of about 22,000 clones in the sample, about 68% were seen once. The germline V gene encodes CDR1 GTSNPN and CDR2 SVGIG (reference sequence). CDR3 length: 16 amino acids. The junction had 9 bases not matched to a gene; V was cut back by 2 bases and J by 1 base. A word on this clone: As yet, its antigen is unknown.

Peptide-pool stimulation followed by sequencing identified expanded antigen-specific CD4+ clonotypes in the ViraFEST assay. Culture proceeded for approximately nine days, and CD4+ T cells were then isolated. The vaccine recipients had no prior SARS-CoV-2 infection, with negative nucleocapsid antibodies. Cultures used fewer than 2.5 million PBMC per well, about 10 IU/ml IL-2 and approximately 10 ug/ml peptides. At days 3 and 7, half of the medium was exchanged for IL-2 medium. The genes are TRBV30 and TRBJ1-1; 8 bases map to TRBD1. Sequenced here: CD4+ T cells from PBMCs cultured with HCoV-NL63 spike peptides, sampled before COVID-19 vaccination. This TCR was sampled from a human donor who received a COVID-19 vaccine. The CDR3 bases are TGTGCCTGGAGTCGGGGGACAGGTAGGGGGAACACTGAAGCTTTCTTT. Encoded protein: CAWSRGTGRGNTEAFF.